This T cell receptor beta chain was recovered during a study of blood T cell repertoires in COVID-19. Whole-study context: The analysed material was cDNA or gDNA that came from T cells, B-cell-depleted T cells, or PBMCs.

In the source study's methods: Nucleated cell number was recorded as an estimate derived from reference gene primer amplification. Using immunoSEQ multiplex PCR, the repertoire was profiled, and TCRdb retains in-frame clones only, with some absent. For V, J and clone size, that table is used; D and trimming come from the DNA. The sample shows roughly 230,000 clones, about 90% of them seen only once. CDR1 and CDR2 (germline): SEHNR, FQNEAQ (reference sequence). This CDR3 contains 13 residues. The germline V and J ends were trimmed by 1 base and 8 bases, with 11 bases remaining between them. V is TRBV7-9 and J is TRBJ1-2; possibly TRBD1 for D (6 bases). The sequence came from a man in his thirties or forties with COVID-19, enrolled during active disease. The sample comprised peripheral blood. CDR3 protein: CASSLEQGDGYTF. CDR3 nucleotides: TGTGCCAGCAGCTTAGAACAGGGAGACGGCTACACCTTC.